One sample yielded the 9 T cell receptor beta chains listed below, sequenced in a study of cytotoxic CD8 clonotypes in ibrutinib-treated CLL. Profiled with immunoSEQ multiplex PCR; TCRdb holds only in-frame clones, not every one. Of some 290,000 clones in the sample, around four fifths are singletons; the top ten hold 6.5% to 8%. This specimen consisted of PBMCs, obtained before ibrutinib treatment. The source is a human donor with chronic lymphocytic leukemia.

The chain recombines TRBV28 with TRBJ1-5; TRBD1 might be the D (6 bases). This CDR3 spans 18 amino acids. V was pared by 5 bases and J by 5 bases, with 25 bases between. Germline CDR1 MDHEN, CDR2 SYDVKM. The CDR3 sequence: CASSGGPSTDPIDQPQHF. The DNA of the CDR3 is TGTGCCAGCAGTGGGGGCCCCTCGACAGACCCTATTGATCAGCCCCAGCATTTT.

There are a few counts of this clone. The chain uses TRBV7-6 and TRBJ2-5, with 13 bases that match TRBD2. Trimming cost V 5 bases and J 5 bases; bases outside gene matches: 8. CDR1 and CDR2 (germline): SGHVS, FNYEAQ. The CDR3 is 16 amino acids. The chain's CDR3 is CASSHRLAGGTETQYF. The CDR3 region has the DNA TGTGCCAGCAGCCACAGACTAGCGGGAGGTACGGAGACCCAGTACTTC.

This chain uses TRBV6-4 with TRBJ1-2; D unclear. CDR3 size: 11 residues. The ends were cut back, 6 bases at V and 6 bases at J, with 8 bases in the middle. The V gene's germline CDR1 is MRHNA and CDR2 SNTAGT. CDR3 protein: CASRSGDGYTF. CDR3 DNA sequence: TGTGCCAGCAGATCCGGTGATGGCTACACCTTC.

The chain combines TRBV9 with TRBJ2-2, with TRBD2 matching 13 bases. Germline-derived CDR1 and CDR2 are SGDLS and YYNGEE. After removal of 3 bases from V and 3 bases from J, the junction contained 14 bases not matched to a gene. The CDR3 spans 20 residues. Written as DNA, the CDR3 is TGTGCCAGCAGCGCCGGAGGACTAGCGGGAGTGTTTGGGGACACCGGGGAGCTGTTTTTT. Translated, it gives CASSAGGLAGVFGDTGELFF.

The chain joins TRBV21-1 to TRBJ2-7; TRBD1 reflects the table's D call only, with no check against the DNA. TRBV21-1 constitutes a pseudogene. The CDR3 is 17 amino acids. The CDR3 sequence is CASSKGEDRPPNYEQYF. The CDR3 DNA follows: TGTGCCAGCAGCAAGGGTGAGGACAGGCCTCCCAACTACGAGCAGTACTTC.

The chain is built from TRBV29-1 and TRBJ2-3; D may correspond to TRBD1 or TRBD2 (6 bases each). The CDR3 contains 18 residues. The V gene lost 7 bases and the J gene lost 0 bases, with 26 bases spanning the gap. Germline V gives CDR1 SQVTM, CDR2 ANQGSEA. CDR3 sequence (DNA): TGCAGCGCCTTGGGGGACTTCATAGGGGGTTCTAGCACAGATACGCAGTATTTT. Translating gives CSALGDFIGGSSTDTQYF.

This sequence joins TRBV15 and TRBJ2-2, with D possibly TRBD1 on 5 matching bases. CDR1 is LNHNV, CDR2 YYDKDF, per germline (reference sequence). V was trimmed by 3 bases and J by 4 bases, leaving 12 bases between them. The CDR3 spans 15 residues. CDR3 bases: TGTGCCACCAGCAGTCAAAGGGGTGGCACCGGGGAGCTGTTTTTT. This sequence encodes CATSSQRGGTGELFF.

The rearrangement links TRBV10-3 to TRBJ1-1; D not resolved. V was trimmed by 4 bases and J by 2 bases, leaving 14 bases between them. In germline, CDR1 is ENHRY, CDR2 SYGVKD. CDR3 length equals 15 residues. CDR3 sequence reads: CAISALETANTEAFF. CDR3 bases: TGTGCCATCAGTGCCCTCGAGACGGCAAACACTGAAGCTTTCTTT.

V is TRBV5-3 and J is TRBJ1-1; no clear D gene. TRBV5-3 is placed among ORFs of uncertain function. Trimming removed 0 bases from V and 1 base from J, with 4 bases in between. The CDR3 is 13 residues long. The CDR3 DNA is TGTGCCAGAAGCTTGGATGCGAACACTGAAGCTTTCTTT. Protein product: CARSLDANTEAFF.